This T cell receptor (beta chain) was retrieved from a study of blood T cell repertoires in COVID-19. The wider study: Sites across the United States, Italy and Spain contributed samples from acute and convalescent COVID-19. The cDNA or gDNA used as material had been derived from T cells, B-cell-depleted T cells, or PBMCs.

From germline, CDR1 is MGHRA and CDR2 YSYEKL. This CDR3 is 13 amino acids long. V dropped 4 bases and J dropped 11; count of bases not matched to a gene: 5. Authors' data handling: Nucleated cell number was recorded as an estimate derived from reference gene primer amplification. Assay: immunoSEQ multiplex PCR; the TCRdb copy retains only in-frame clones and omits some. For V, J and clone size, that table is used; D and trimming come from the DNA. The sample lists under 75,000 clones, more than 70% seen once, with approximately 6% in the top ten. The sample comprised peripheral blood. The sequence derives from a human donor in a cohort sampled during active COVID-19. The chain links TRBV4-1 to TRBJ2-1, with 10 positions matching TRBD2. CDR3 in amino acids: CASSLKRGGQQFF. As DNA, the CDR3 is TGCGCCAGCAGCCTCAAGCGGGGGGGCCAGCAGTTCTTC.